This record concerns one TCR beta chain sequence. Its specificity is not known. This entry comes from a study of identifying expanded T cells in peripheral blood. Whole-study results and caveats: Clone count variance between roughly two-week samples rose with total template count.

Germline V gene lookup returns CDR1 SGHTA and CDR2 FQGNSA. The V end was cut by 5 bases, the J end by 5 bases, with 13 bases between. The CDR3 is 14 residues long. Using immunoSEQ multiplex PCR, the repertoire was profiled, and TCRdb retains in-frame clones only, with some absent. The table shows about 100,000 clones, with over 70% occurring only once. This TCR derives from a person aged 18 to 70 in good health. The chain recombines TRBV7-2 with TRBJ2-4, with D unresolved. The sample taken for sequencing was blood. The CDR3 coding sequence is TGTGCCAGCAGCCCCACAGCATCCCAAAACATTCAGTACTTC. Protein product: CASSPTASQNIQYF.